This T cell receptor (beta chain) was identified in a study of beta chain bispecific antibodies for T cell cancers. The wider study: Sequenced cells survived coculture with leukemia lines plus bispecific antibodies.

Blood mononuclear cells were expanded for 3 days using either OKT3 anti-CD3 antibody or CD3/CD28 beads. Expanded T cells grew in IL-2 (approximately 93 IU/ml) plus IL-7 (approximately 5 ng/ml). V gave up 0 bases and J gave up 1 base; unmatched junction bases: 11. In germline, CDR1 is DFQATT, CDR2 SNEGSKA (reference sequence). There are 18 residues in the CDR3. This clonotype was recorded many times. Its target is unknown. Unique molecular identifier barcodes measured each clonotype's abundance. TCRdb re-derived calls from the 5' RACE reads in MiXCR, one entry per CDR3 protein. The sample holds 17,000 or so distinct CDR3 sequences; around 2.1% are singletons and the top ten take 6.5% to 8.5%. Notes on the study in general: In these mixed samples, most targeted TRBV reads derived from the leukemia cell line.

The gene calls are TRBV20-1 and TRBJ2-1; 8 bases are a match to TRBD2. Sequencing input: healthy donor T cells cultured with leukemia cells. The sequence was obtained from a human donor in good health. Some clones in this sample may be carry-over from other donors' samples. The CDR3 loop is CSARDLFPSGLSYNEQFF. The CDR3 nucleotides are TGCAGTGCTAGAGATCTGTTTCCTAGCGGGCTATCCTACAATGAGCAGTTCTTC.